This T cell receptor (beta chain) originates from a study of cytomegalovirus exposure and HLA in healthy donors. The donors were healthy bone marrow donors. Concerning this clone: What it binds is not known.

It was with 60 Vbeta and 13 Jbeta primers that the PCR ran. Clones were sequenced by immunoSEQ multiplex PCR, and TCRdb holds only the in-frame ones, with some missing. The table records approximately 200,000 clones, approximately 79% of them present only once. Study observations and caveats: In a later analysis, TCR beta V- and J-gene trimming showed a link to a missense DCLRE1C variant.

V shed 2 bases and J 3 bases; nucleotides not matched to a gene: 3. This CDR3 spans 14 amino acids. Germline CDR1 reads MNHEY; CDR2 reads SMNVEV (reference sequence). The clonotype was recovered from a woman in her twenties or thirties in good health and CMV-seropositive. Sequences were obtained from PBMCs. The genes are TRBV27 and TRBJ2-7, with TRBD1 matching over 8 bases. This CDR3 is CASSLVTGGYEQYF. CDR3 nucleotide sequence: TGTGCCAGCAGTTTAGTAACAGGGGGCTACGAGCAGTACTTC.